Listed below are T cell receptor beta chains from one sample, sequenced in a study of T cells in Graves' hyperthyroidism and ophthalmopathy. TCRdb processed the multiplex PCR reads anew with MiXCR; each CDR3 protein has one entry. Among roughly 280,000 distinct CDR3 sequences listed, approximately 23% were seen once. The sequencing input was blood. These receptors were taken from a man aged 25-40 years with Graves' ophthalmopathy. The CDR3 runs from the conserved cysteine through the conserved F or W. The order of the fields is CDR3 length, J gene, D gene, clone size, V gene, CDR3 DNA, CDR3 protein. A D gene is named only where the DNA matches it firmly. The listing skips clone size in some rows; elsewhere it reads once, few, many or a size class.

13,TRBJ1-2,NA,NA,TRBV5-1,TGCGCCAGCAGCCCGAAACAGGGCTATGGCTACACCTTC,CASSPKQGYGYTF
17,TRBJ1-3,TRBD1,NA,TRBV4-2,TGTGCCAGCAGCCATCCAACGGGACAGGGGAACGGAAACACCATATATTTT,CASSHPTGQGNGNTIYF
14,TRBJ2-1,NA,many,TRBV3-1,TGTGCCAGCAGCCGGGACTCGATACAAATAGAGCAGTTCTTC,CASSRDSIQIEQFF
14,TRBJ2-7,TRBD1,NA,TRBV5-5,TGTGCCAGCGGACCCGGGACAGGGGCGTACGAGCAGTACTTC,CASGPGTGAYEQYF
14,TRBJ2-1,NA,few,TRBV11-3,TGTGCCAGCAGCTTTAGGTCGGGAGACGGTGAGCAGTTCTTC,CASSFRSGDGEQFF
13,TRBJ2-7,NA,NA,TRBV6-1,TGTGCCAGCGCCCAGGGGTTTACCTACGAGCAGTACTTC,CASAQGFTYEQYF
13,TRBJ2-3,TRBD1,many,TRBV7-8,TGTGCCAGCAGCTTAGACAGGGGAGATACGCAGTATTTT,CASSLDRGDTQYF
15,TRBJ2-1,TRBD2,few,TRBV24-1,TGTGCCACGCGCCCGGGGGGATCCCCATACAATGAGCAGTTCTTC,CATRPGGSPYNEQFF
17,TRBJ2-1,NA,NA,TRBV27,TGTGCCAGCAGTTTGGGAGTTTTCGGGGGATCGAACAATGAGCAGTTCTTC,CASSLGVFGGSNNEQFF
14,TRBJ1-4,TRBD1,NA,TRBV5-6,TGTGCCAGCAGCCCCACAGGGGAGGGTGAAAAACTGTTTTTT,CASSPTGEGEKLFF
15,TRBJ2-1,TRBD1,NA,TRBV9,TGTGCCACCAGTGATCCCGGGACAGGGGGCTTTGAGCAGTTCTTC,CATSDPGTGGFEQFF
12,TRBJ2-5,NA,NA,TRBV7-9,TGTGCCAGCACGGACAGTCAAGAGACCCAGTACTTC,CASTDSQETQYF
13,TRBJ1-2,NA,few,TRBV19,TGTGCCAGTAGTTTCAGTGGGGTCTATGGCTACACCTTC,CASSFSGVYGYTF
14,TRBJ1-6,TRBD1,few,TRBV5-1,TGCGCCAGCAGCACTACAGGGGGGAGTTCACCCCTCCACTTT,CASSTTGGSSPLHF
19,TRBJ2-2,TRBD2,few,TRBV7-9,TGTGCCAGCAGCTCCTGGACTAGCGGGAGATATTTGTACACCGGGGAGCTGTTTTTT,CASSSWTSGRYLYTGELFF
15,TRBJ1-6,TRBD1,few,TRBV6-1,TGTGCCAGCAACCTACATGACAGGGCAAATTCACCCCTCCACTTT,CASNLHDRANSPLHF
15,TRBJ2-5,TRBD2,NA,TRBV5-4,TGTGCCAGCAGCTTGAAGTTAAGCGGGAGTGAGACCCAGTACTTC,CASSLKLSGSETQYF
14,TRBJ2-7,NA,many,TRBV11-1,TGTGCCAGCAGCTTAGCGCAGGGTTTCTACGAGCAGTACTTC,CASSLAQGFYEQYF
15,TRBJ1-2,NA,few,TRBV27,TGTGCCAGCAGTTTATCCTTCACAGGCACCTATGGCTACACCTTC,CASSLSFTGTYGYTF
19,TRBJ2-1,NA,NA,TRBV6-1,TGTGCCAGCAGTTATAGGCCGTATACTAGGGGCGGTTATGACAATGAGCAGTTCTTC,CASSYRPYTRGGYDNEQFF
13,TRBJ2-2,NA,few,TRBV27,TGTGCCAGCAGTTTCGCGAGGACCGGGGAGCTGTTTTTT,CASSFARTGELFF
15,TRBJ1-5,TRBD1,NA,TRBV7-8,TGTGCCAGCAGCTACGGGACAGGGAGGGAACAGCCCCAGCATTTT,CASSYGTGREQPQHF
14,TRBJ2-5,NA,many,TRBV11-3,TGTGCCAGCAGCTTATTGCAGGGACGAGAGACCCAGTACTTC,CASSLLQGRETQYF
12,TRBJ2-7,NA,few,TRBV6-5,TGTGCCAGCAGTTTCCATGGAATGGAGCAGTACTTC,CASSFHGMEQYF
14,TRBJ1-4,NA,many,TRBV7-9,TGTGCCAGCAGCTTAGCGGGGCAAAATGAAAAACTGTTTTTT,CASSLAGQNEKLFF
17,TRBJ2-4,TRBD1,NA,TRBV6-2/TRBV6-3,TGTGCCAGCAGTTCACCGGGACAGGTCCCTCGGGGAAACATTCAGTACTTC,CASSSPGQVPRGNIQYF
11,TRBJ2-7,NA,NA,TRBV27,TGTGCCAGCAGATCGAACAACGAGCAGTACTTC,CASRSNNEQYF
17,TRBJ2-7,TRBD1,NA,TRBV30,TGTGCCTGGGGGAGAGGGACAGGCTTTACTAGCTCCTACGAGCAGTACTTC,CAWGRGTGFTSSYEQYF
14,TRBJ2-1,NA,NA,TRBV6-2/TRBV6-3,TGTGCCAGCAGTGTGACCAGCTCCTACAATGAGCAGTTCTTC,CASSVTSSYNEQFF
16,TRBJ2-1,TRBD2,NA,TRBV6-2/TRBV6-3,TGTGCCAGCAGTTACGGGGGACTAATGGAATACAATGAGCAGTTCTTC,CASSYGGLMEYNEQFF
15,TRBJ1-2,NA,few,TRBV14,TGTGCCAGCAGCCAAGATTTCGGGGAGAACTATGGCTACACCTTC,CASSQDFGENYGYTF
15,TRBJ2-2,TRBD1,NA,TRBV4-1,TGCGCCAGCAGCTACCGACAGGGGAACACCGGGGAGCTGTTTTTT,CASSYRQGNTGELFF
14,TRBJ1-1,NA,many,TRBV11-3,TGTGCCAGCAGGTCCAGGGCCACGAACACTGAAGCTTTCTTT,CASRSRATNTEAFF
15,TRBJ1-4,NA,NA,TRBV14,TGTGCCAGCAGCCGTACCACGGGGGGCGCGGAAAAACTGTTTTTT,CASSRTTGGAEKLFF
16,TRBJ1-3,NA,NA,TRBV27,TGTGCCAGCAGTTTATCAGGACAAATCTCTGGAAACACCATATATTTT,CASSLSGQISGNTIYF
12,TRBJ1-2,TRBD1,NA,TRBV29-1,TGCAGCGTCGCCGGGACAGGGGAATGGCTGACCTTC,CSVAGTGEWLTF
14,TRBJ2-7,TRBD1,NA,TRBV20-1,TGCAGTGCGAACCCTGAGGGGGCGAGAAGAGAGCAGTACTTC,CSANPEGARREQYF
16,TRBJ1-2,TRBD1,many,TRBV5-1,TGCGCCAGCAGCTTGGATGGTAGGGGGCGCCGCTATGGCTACACCTTC,CASSLDGRGRRYGYTF
19,TRBJ1-5,TRBD1,NA,TRBV19,TGTGCCAGTAGTCGGGGGCCCCGACAGGGAGGCATCGGCAATCAGCCCCAGCATTTT,CASSRGPRQGGIGNQPQHF
15,TRBJ1-5,TRBD1,many,TRBV2,TGTGCCAGCAGTACCCGGACAGGGGGAGGCCAGCCCCAGCATTTT,CASSTRTGGGQPQHF
12,TRBJ2-7,NA,NA,TRBV10-3,TGTGCCATCAGTGCCCCGAGGAGCGAGCAGTACTTC,CAISAPRSEQYF
12,TRBJ1-2,NA,few,TRBV14,TGTGCCAGCAGCGAGGACTATGGGGCCTACACCTTC,CASSEDYGAYTF
14,TRBJ2-1,NA,few,TRBV7-9,TGTGCCAGCAGCGTGGGACAACCAAACAATGAGCAGTTCTTC,CASSVGQPNNEQFF
14,TRBJ1-5,TRBD1,NA,TRBV7-9,TGTGCCAGCAGCTTAGGGCGACAGGGCGGGACCCAGCATTTT,CASSLGRQGGTQHF
15,TRBJ2-3,TRBD1,few,TRBV18,TGTGCCAGCTCACCGGGGACAGTTACTACAGATACGCAGTATTTT,CASSPGTVTTDTQYF
15,TRBJ2-1,TRBD1,few,TRBV7-2,TGTGCCAGCAGCGCCAACAGGGGGTCTTACAATGAGCAGTTCTTC,CASSANRGSYNEQFF
14,TRBJ2-7,NA,many,TRBV11-3,TGTGCCAGCAGCTTAACCCCCAAGACCTACGAGCAGTACTTC,CASSLTPKTYEQYF
18,TRBJ2-3,NA,many,TRBV11-2,TGTGCCAGCAGCTTAGGTCCGGGCTTCGGGGGAAACACAGATACGCAGTATTTT,CASSLGPGFGGNTDTQYF
10,TRBJ1-1,NA,few,TRBV27,TGTCCTCCATCGGAGGCTGAAGCTTTCTTT,CPPSEAEAFF
15,TRBJ2-1,NA,NA,TRBV27,TGTGCCAGCAGCCTACAGGTGGCATCCTACAATGAGCAGTTCTTC,CASSLQVASYNEQFF
16,TRBJ2-1,TRBD2,many,TRBV27,TGTGCCAGCAGCTACTCTTTGACTAGCGGCTACAATGAGCAGTTCTTC,CASSYSLTSGYNEQFF
16,TRBJ2-7,NA,NA,TRBV15,TGTGCCACCAGCAGCCCCAAAGGTTACAGGACCTACGAGCAGTACTTC,CATSSPKGYRTYEQYF
15,TRBJ2-7,TRBD2,once,TRBV12-3/TRBV12-4,TGTGCCAGCAGCGATGGGACTAGCGGTCCCTACGAGCAGTACTTC,CASSDGTSGPYEQYF
15,TRBJ1-1,TRBD1,many,TRBV20-1,TGCAGTGCTCCCTCCGACAGGGCAGTTAACACTGAAGCTTTCTTT,CSAPSDRAVNTEAFF
16,TRBJ2-1,TRBD2,NA,TRBV6-2/TRBV6-3,TGTGCCAGCAGTTACTCTACGGGAGGGAAGAAGGATGAGCAGTTCTTC,CASSYSTGGKKDEQFF
13,TRBJ2-7,NA,NA,TRBV27,TGTGCCAGCAGTAAAACACAGGGTTACGAGCAGTACTTC,CASSKTQGYEQYF
16,TRBJ2-1,NA,many,TRBV2,TGTGCCAGCAGTGAAGCTGTCGCGGGACCCTACAATGAGCAGTTCTTC,CASSEAVAGPYNEQFF
12,TRBJ2-7,TRBD1,NA,TRBV29-1,TGCGGCGGAGGACAGGGAACCTACGAGCAGTACTTC,CGGGQGTYEQYF